Included here is one T cell receptor (beta chain) sequence, with context. This sample's TCRbeta library carried unique molecular identifier barcodes. TCRdb reanalysed the PCR reads using MiXCR and keeps one entry per CDR3 protein. In the table there are over 400,000 distinct CDR3 sequences, roughly an eighth of which are singletons. The sample belongs to a study of T-cell reconstitution after alpha-beta-depleted transplantation in children. Trimming cost V 3 bases and J 2 bases; bases outside gene matches: 9. Germline CDR1 PRHDT, CDR2 FYEKMQ (reference sequence). This CDR3 contains 17 residues. The chain is built from TRBV13 and TRBJ2-3; 9 bases align to TRBD1. This sequence originates from a human donor who donated a stem cell graft to a child with combined immunodeficiency. The sample here was PBMCs from the stem cell graft donor, taken from the stem cell graft. The CDR3 nucleotides read TGTGCCAGCAGCTTGCGAGGCGGGACAGGGACCACAGATACGCAGTATTTT. It specifies CASSLRGGTGTTDTQYF.